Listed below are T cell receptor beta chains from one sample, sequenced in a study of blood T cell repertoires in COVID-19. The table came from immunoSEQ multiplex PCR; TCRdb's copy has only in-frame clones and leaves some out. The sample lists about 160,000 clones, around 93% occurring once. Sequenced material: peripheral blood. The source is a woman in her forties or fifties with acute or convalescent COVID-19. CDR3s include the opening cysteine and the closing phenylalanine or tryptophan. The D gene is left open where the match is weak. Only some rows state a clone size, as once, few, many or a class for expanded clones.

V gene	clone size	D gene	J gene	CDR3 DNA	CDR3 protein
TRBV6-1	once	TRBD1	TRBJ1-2	TGTGCCAGCAGTGATTCTAACAGGGGCGGACGCTACACCTTC	CASSDSNRGGRYTF
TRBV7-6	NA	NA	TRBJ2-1	TGTGCCAGCAGCGAGCAGGGTGCATACAATGAGCAGTTCTTC	CASSEQGAYNEQFF
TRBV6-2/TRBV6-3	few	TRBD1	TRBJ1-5	TGTGCCAGCAGTTCCGCGGACAGGGCGAAACAGCCCCAGCATTTT	CASSSADRAKQPQHF
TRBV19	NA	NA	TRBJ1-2	TGTGCCAGTAGCCTCGGAGGTACCTATGGCTACACCTTC	CASSLGGTYGYTF
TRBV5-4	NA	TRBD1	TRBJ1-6	TGTGCCAGCAGCTTGGGGACAGGGGGCACGAATTCACCCCTCCACTTT	CASSLGTGGTNSPLHF
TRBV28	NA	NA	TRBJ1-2	TGTGCCAGCAGTTTACCTATGGAAGGACTCTATGGCTACACCTTC	CASSLPMEGLYGYTF
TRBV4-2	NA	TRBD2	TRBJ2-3	TGTGCCAGCAGCCCGCTGACTAGCGGGACCACAGATACGCAGTATTTT	CASSPLTSGTTDTQYF
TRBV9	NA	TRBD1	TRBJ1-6	TGTGCCAGCAGCGTAGGAGCGACAGGGGTTAATTCACCCCTCCACTTT	CASSVGATGVNSPLHF
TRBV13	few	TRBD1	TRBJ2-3	TGTGCCAGCAGCTTGACAGGGAATTTAGATACGCAGTATTTT	CASSLTGNLDTQYF
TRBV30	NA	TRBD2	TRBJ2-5	TGTGCCTGGTCCGGGACTAGCGGGAGTGAGACCCAGTACTTC	CAWSGTSGSETQYF
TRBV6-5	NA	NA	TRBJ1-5	TGTGCCAGCGGTAGCGGTAGCAATCAGCCCCAGCATTTT	CASGSGSNQPQHF
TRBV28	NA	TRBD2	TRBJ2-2	TGTGCCACCCTCAGCGGGGTGAACACCGGGGAGCTGTTTTTT	CATLSGVNTGELFF
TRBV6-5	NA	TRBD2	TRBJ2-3	TGTGCCAGCAGTTTGAGTCTAGCGGGTAGCACAGATACGCAGTATTTT	CASSLSLAGSTDTQYF
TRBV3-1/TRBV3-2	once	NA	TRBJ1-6	TGTGCCAGCAGCCAAGGGCTAGGCAGCCTCAATTCACCCCTCCACTTT	CASSQGLGSLNSPLHF
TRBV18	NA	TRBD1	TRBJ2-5	TGTGCCAGCTCACCAACAGGGGGCCCTTTTGGGGAGACCCAGTACTTC	CASSPTGGPFGETQYF
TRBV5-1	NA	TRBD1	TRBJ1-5	TGCGCCAGCAGCGCGACAGGGGGCCTTCAGCCCCAGCATTTT	CASSATGGLQPQHF
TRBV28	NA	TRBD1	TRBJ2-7	TGTGCCAGCAGTATCATAGGGACAGAGACCTACGAGCAGTACTTC	CASSIIGTETYEQYF
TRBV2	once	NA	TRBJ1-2	TGTGCCAGCAGTCGGGCAGGGGCCTTTTATGGCTACACCTTC	CASSRAGAFYGYTF
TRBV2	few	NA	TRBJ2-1	TGTGCCAGCAGTGAAGAGGACGGGAACATATACAATGAGCAGTTCTTC	CASSEEDGNIYNEQFF
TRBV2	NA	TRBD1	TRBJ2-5	TGTGCCAGCAGTAGGGACAGCCAAGAGACCCAGTACTTC	CASSRDSQETQYF
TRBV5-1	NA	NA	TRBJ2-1	TGCGCCAGCAGCTTGGAGGGGTCGCTTCGTGAGCAGTTCTTC	CASSLEGSLREQFF
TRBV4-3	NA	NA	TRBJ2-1	TGCGCCAGCAGCCAAGACCCCCGGGGGGAGCAGTTCTTC	CASSQDPRGEQFF
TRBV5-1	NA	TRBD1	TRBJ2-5	TGCGCCAGCAGCCTTACAGGGGGCGCAGGTGAGACCCAGTACTTC	CASSLTGGAGETQYF
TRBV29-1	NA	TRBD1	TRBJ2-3	TGCAGCTCATCTGAGACAGGGGGAACAGATACGCAGTATTTT	CSSSETGGTDTQYF
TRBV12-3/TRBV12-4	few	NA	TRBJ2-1	TGTGCCAGCCTTGAGAGCTCCTACAATGAGCAGTTCTTC	CASLESSYNEQFF
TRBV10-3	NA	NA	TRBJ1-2	TGTGCCTCCGGGAGGGCAGCACCGCCCTATGGCTACACCTTC	CASGRAAPPYGYTF
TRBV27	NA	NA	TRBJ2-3	TGTGCCAGCAGTTCTCTCTTAGATACGCAGTATTTT	CASSSLLDTQYF
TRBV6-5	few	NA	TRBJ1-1	TGTGCCAGCAGTTCCCTCAGCGGCACTGAAGCTTTCTTT	CASSSLSGTEAFF
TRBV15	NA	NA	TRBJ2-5	TGTGCCACCAGCAGAGCAGGGGTAGAGACCCAGTACTTC	CATSRAGVETQYF
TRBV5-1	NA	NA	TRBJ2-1	TGCGCCAGCAGCTTGGAGTCGGCAGGGATCGCTGAGCAGTTCTTC	CASSLESAGIAEQFF
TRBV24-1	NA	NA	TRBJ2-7	TGTGCCACCAGAAATCTGCAGGGCGAGCAGTACTTC	CATRNLQGEQYF
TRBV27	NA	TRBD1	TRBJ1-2	TGTGCCAGCAGTTTAACTTATCGGGACAGACTATATGGCTACACCTTC	CASSLTYRDRLYGYTF
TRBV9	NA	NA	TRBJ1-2	TGTGCCAGCAGCGTAGGGTTGGATCAGGCCAACTATGGCTACACCTTC	CASSVGLDQANYGYTF
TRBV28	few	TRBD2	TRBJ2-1	TGTGCCAGCAGGAACCTAGCGGGCTCGAATGAGCAGTTCTTC	CASRNLAGSNEQFF
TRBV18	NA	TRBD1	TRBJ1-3	TGTGCCAGCTCACCCCCGGGACAGGGCCCTGGAAGTGGAAACACCATATATTTT	CASSPPGQGPGSGNTIYF
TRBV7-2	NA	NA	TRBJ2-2	TGTGCCAGCAGCTTAGTGCCGGGGGTGAACACCGGGGAGCTGTTTTTT	CASSLVPGVNTGELFF
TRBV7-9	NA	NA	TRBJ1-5	TGTGCCAGCAGCACAGGGTCCGTTCAGCCCCAGCATTTT	CASSTGSVQPQHF
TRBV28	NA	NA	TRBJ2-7	TGTGCCAGCAGTTCTGGACTAGGGGGGCAGGGCGAGCAGTACTTC	CASSSGLGGQGEQYF
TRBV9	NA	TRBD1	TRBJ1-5	TGTGCCAGCAGCGTTTTACAGGGGGCAAGGCAGCCCCAGCATTTT	CASSVLQGARQPQHF
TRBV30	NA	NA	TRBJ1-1	TGTGCCTGGAGTGTTTACGGGAAAGCTTTCTTT	CAWSVYGKAFF
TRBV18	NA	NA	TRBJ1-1	TGTGCCAGCTCCCCAACAGGGCCGGAAGGTGAAGCTTTCTTT	CASSPTGPEGEAFF
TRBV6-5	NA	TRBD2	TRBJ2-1	TGTGCCAGCAGTTACCCGGGACTAGAGGTGAATGAGCAGTTCTTC	CASSYPGLEVNEQFF
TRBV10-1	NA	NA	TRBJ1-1	TGCGCCAGCAGTGAGTCACAGGGAAAAAAAGCTTTCTTT	CASSESQGKKAFF
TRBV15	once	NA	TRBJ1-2	TGTGCCACCAGCAGAGAACGTACTCCGGGAGGCTACACCTTC	CATSRERTPGGYTF
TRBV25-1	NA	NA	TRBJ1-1	TGTGCCAGCAGCTCCCCAGGGCTCACTGAAGCTTTCTTT	CASSSPGLTEAFF
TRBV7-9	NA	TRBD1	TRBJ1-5	TGTGCCAGCAGCCGGGACAGGGTGGGCGAGGGAAATCAGCCCCAGCATTTT	CASSRDRVGEGNQPQHF
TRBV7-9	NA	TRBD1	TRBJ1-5	TGTGCCAGCAGTCCTACAGGGGCCAATCAGCCCCAGCATTTT	CASSPTGANQPQHF
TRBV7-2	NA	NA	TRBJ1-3	TGTGCCAGCAGCTTCGAAGGAGCAGACTCTGGAAACACCATATATTTT	CASSFEGADSGNTIYF